This passage covers 20 T cell receptor beta chains from one sample sequenced in a study of CD8 T cells in ankylosing spondylitis (dated by TCRdb to 2016 to 2017). The receptor library was made with 5' RACE. Instrument on record: Illumina HiSeq 2500. TCRdb passed the public sequencing reads through fastp at Q25 and MiXCR, retaining productive beta sequences. Here each entry gathers all rows of one CDR3 protein and keeps the most common genes and DNA. This sample comprises approximately 100,000 distinct CDR3 sequences, about 8.3% of them detected only once. The ten largest make up nearly 10% of the sample. Material: blood, either unsorted or a sorted T cell fraction (not recorded which). These receptors were collected from a male donor with ankylosing spondylitis or in good health (not recorded which).

Concerning this clonotype: This may be a read error: a much more frequent sequence differs by one nucleotide. The gene calls are TRBV20-1 and TRBJ1-2; TRBD1 matches 10 bases. V shed 4 bases and J 4 bases; nucleotides not matched to a gene: 6. The length of the CDR3 is 14 residues. Germline values: CDR1 DFQATT, CDR2 SNEGSKA (reference sequence). Written as DNA, the CDR3 is TGCAGTGCTAAAGACAGGGGGCGAGGCTATGGCTACACCTTC. Translation: CSAKDRGRGYGYTF.

Many counts were recorded for this clonotype. The V gene is TRBV11-3, the J gene TRBJ1-3; D gene unclear. This CDR3 is 13 amino acids long. Trimming shortened V by 5 bases and J by 2 bases, and 7 bases separated the two germline ends. Germline assignment: CDR1 SGHNT and CDR2 YENEEA. The CDR3 loop reads CASSPETGNTIYF. For the CDR3, the DNA is TGTGCCAGCAGCCCAGAGACTGGAAACACCATATATTTT.

This clonotype was seen more than once but under ten times. The chain combines TRBV7-2 with TRBJ2-7, with TRBD2 identical over 11 bases. The germline gives CDR1 SGHTA, CDR2 FQGNSA. V shed 0 bases, J shed 4 bases, and the junction held 8 bases outside the gene matches. The CDR3 is made up of 17 amino acids. CDR3 protein: CASSLALAGDPGYEQYF. The CDR3 bases are TGTGCCAGCAGCTTAGCACTAGCGGGGGACCCCGGGTACGAGCAGTACTTC.

On this clonotype itself: A read error may be the cause here, since a much bigger clone is one base away. This chain links TRBV7-9 with TRBJ2-2; 9 positions match TRBD2. Germline V gene sequence: CDR1 SEHNR, CDR2 FQNEAQ (reference sequence). The CDR3 has 15 residues. CDR3 protein: CVSGRLAGHTGELFF. DNA of the CDR3: TGTGTCAGCGGGAGGCTAGCGGGACACACCGGGGAGCTGTTTTTT.

This clonotype was picked up many times. The rearrangement uses TRBV20-1 and TRBJ2-7; perhaps TRBD1 as D (5 bases). V was pared by 3 bases and J by 2 bases, with 8 bases between. Per the germline V gene, CDR1 is DFQATT and CDR2 is SNEGSKA (reference sequence). CDR3 length equals 12 residues. The DNA of the CDR3 is TGCAGTGCTAGGGCCAGGGCCTACGAGCAGTACTTC. This gives the protein CSARARAYEQYF.

In this sample, this clonotype turned up many times. This chain links TRBV5-1 with TRBJ2-3, with TRBD2 identical over 11 bases. The CDR3 has 16 residues. Germline values: CDR1 SGHRS, CDR2 YFSETQ. Trimming cost V 4 bases and J 2 bases; bases outside gene matches: 6. The CDR3 sequence: CASSTGTSGDTDTQYF. CDR3 bases: TGCGCCAGCAGCACCGGGACTAGCGGAGACACAGATACGCAGTATTTT.

This clonotype was seen many times. The chain joins TRBV12-3 or TRBV12-4 to TRBJ2-1; TRBD2 matches 8 bases. CDR3 length equals 15 residues. Trimming at V came to 3 bases and at J to 4 bases, leaving 5 bases not matched to a gene. CDR3 protein: CASSFSGSGYNEQFF. For the CDR3, the DNA is TGTGCCAGCAGTTTCAGCGGGAGCGGTTACAATGAGCAGTTCTTC.

The table lists this clonotype with a few counts. V usage is TRBV7-9 and J usage is TRBJ2-3; D not resolved. CDR1 is SEHNR, CDR2 FQNEAQ, per germline (reference sequence). CDR3 length: 11 amino acids. V lost 8 bases and J 3 bases, leaving 6 bases between the germline ends. The CDR3 DNA reads as TGTGCCAGCCGAAAAACAGATACGCAGTATTTT. Translating gives CASRKTDTQYF.

This clonotype was recorded at least ten times. The rearrangement uses TRBV5-1 and TRBJ2-1; 8 bases fit TRBD2. CDR3 length: 16 amino acids. The junction had 9 bases not matched to a gene; V was cut back by 6 bases and J by 1 base. The germline V gene has CDR1 SGHRS and CDR2 YFSETQ. As DNA, the CDR3 is TGCGCCAGCACCTACGATCTAGCGGGTTCCTACAATGAGCAGTTCTTC. Residues: CASTYDLAGSYNEQFF.

Many counts were recorded for this clonotype. V gene TRBV7-3 combines with J gene TRBJ2-1, with D possibly matching TRBD2 (7 bases). Trimming took 3 bases from V and 6 from J, leaving 18 bases between them. The length of the CDR3 is 16 residues. Germline loops: CDR1 SGHTA, CDR2 FQGTGA. The CDR3 loop reads CASSFLGGGHSNEQFF. Written as DNA, the CDR3 is TGTGCCAGCAGCTTCCTTGGGGGGGGCCATAGCAATGAGCAGTTCTTC. The variable domain in full, with the rest retrieved from reference TRBV7-3 and TRBJ2-1, is GAGVSQTPSNKVTEKGKYVELRCDPISGHTALYWYRQSLGQGPEFLIYFQGTGAADDSGLPNDRFFAVRPEGSVSTLKIQRTERGDSAVYLCASSFLGGGHSNEQFFGPGTRLTVL.

In its sample, this clonotype was seen many times. The chain has TRBV18 and TRBJ1-2; 9 nucleotides match TRBD1. CDR1 KGHSH and CDR2 LQKENI come from the germline V gene. The CDR3 totals 13 residues. The V gene end was trimmed by 8 bases and the J gene end by 7 bases; junction bases not matched to a gene: 8. The CDR3 loop is CASHPGQGSGYTF. The CDR3, as DNA: TGTGCCAGCCACCCGGGACAGGGAAGTGGCTACACCTTC.

This clonotype occurred many times. Compared with germline, one end of the junction differs, possibly owing to a read error. J is TRBJ1-5 and V is TRBV6-2 or TRBV6-3, with 8 bases aligning to TRBD1. CDR1 is MNHEY, CDR2 SVGEGT, per germline. The CDR3 has 14 amino acids. Here the CDR3 reads CASSNSGGDQPQHF. The DNA of the CDR3 is TGTGCCAGCAGTAACTCAGGGGGCGATCAGCCCCAGCATTTT.

The chain has TRBV20-1 and TRBJ2-3; perhaps TRBD2 as D (5 bases). The CDR3 totals 11 residues. CDR1 DFQATT and CDR2 SNEGSKA come from the germline V gene (reference sequence). V lost 7 bases and J 4 bases, leaving 9 bases between the germline ends. The CDR3 sequence is CSVERADTQYF. CDR3 nucleotides: TGCAGTGTCGAGAGGGCAGATACGCAGTATTTT.

CDR3 residues: CSARHRDRVTDTQYF. CDR3 DNA sequence: TGCAGTGCTCGACACCGGGACAGGGTCACAGATACGCAGTATTTT. The chain carries TRBV20-1 and TRBJ2-3, with 9 nucleotides matching TRBD1. Trimming took 5 bases from V and 2 from J; bases not matched to a gene: 8. This CDR3 is 15 amino acids long. Germline CDR1 reads DFQATT; CDR2 reads SNEGSKA (reference sequence).

This chain connects TRBV7-2 to TRBJ2-7, with D hard to call. Germline CDR1 SGHTA, CDR2 FQGNSA. Trimming took off 2 bases at V and 5 bases at J, with 16 bases between the two ends. The CDR3 has 15 amino acids. The CDR3 loop is CASSLSSRSPNEQYF. The DNA for the CDR3 is TGTGCCAGCAGCTTAAGTAGCAGGAGTCCGAACGAGCAGTACTTC.

This clonotype was counted many times. V is TRBV6-5 and J is TRBJ2-7; 7 nucleotides align to TRBD2. This CDR3 comprises 15 residues. CDR1 is MNHEY, CDR2 SVGAGI, per germline. V shed 4 bases and J 4 bases; nucleotides not matched to a gene: 10. CDR3 bases: TGTGCCAGCAGTTTTTCGCCTAGCGGAGTATACGAGCAGTACTTC. It yields the protein CASSFSPSGVYEQYF.

This clonotype was seen repeatedly, ten times or more. V gene TRBV29-1 combines with J gene TRBJ2-5, with a tentative D call TRBD1 (5 bases). With 2 bases removed from V and 3 bases from J, the gap between germline ends came to 7 bases. The germline gives CDR1 SQVTM, CDR2 ANQGSEA. The CDR3 length is 12 residues. CDR3 region: CSVELREETQYF. The DNA of the CDR3 is TGCAGCGTTGAACTCAGGGAAGAGACCCAGTACTTC.

At least ten counts were recorded for this clonotype. The CDR3 here is CASSLFTYEQYF. CDR3 nucleotides: TGTGCCAGCAGTCTCTTTACTTACGAGCAGTACTTC. V is TRBV12-3 or TRBV12-4 and J is TRBJ2-7; D not certain. Trimming took off 5 bases at V and 4 bases at J, with 9 bases between the two ends. The CDR3 covers 12 residues.

This clonotype was picked up a small number of times. The chain has TRBV15 and TRBJ2-7, with 8 bases identical to TRBD2. V shed 6 bases, J shed 3 bases, and the junction held 10 bases outside the gene matches. Germline CDR1 and CDR2: LNHNV and YYDKDF (reference sequence). This CDR3 comprises 15 residues. The CDR3 nucleotides are TGTGCCACCAGTATAGAGACTAGCGCTGACTACGAGCAGTACTTC. It is translated as CATSIETSADYEQYF.

This clonotype was detected many times. The junction differs from germline at one of its ends, possibly a read error. This chain joins TRBV5-5 and TRBJ2-7; 7 bases fit TRBD1. This CDR3 spans 15 amino acids. The germline gives CDR1 SGHKS, CDR2 YYEKEE (reference sequence). CDR3 protein: CASSLGQRLSNEQYF. In nucleotides, the CDR3 is TGTGCCAGCAGCCTGGGACAGCGACTCTCCAACGAGCAGTACTTC.